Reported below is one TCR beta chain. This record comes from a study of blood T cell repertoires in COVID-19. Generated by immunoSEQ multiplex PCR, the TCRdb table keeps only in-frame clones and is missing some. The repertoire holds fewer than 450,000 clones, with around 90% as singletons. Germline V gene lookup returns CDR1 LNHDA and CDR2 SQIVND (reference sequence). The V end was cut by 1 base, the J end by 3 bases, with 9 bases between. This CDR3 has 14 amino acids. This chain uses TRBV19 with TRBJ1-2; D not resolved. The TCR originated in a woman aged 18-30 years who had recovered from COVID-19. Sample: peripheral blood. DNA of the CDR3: TGTGCCAGTAGTATAGGAGCAAGCTACTATGGCTACACCTTC. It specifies CASSIGASYYGYTF.